This passage covers 29 T cell receptor beta chains from one sample sequenced in a study of T cell responses to AZD1222 COVID-19 vaccine. Sequencing was performed with immunoSEQ multiplex PCR; in TCRdb, only in-frame clones are kept and a portion is missing. Altogether approximately 80,000 clones are present, 80% to 90% being singletons, with the ten largest covering roughly 3.1%. This specimen consisted of peripheral blood, obtained 28 days after the second AZD1222 dose. These receptors were obtained from an adult who received the AZD1222 COVID-19 vaccine.

V and J are TRBV7-2 and TRBJ2-3; 9 positions agree with TRBD2. From germline, CDR1 is SGHTA and CDR2 FQGNSA. Germline trimming cut 2 bases from V and 3 bases from J; bases unmatched to any gene: 3. The CDR3 has 15 amino acids. The CDR3 sequence: CASSLSSGVTDTQYF. CDR3 DNA: TGTGCCAGCAGCTTATCTAGCGGGGTAACAGATACGCAGTATTTT.

V usage is TRBV7-2 and J usage is TRBJ1-1; D ambiguous. This CDR3 region has 13 residues. Germline-derived CDR1 and CDR2 are SGHTA and FQGNSA. The ends were cut back, 3 bases at V and 5 bases at J, with 10 bases in the middle. The CDR3 sequence is CASSFGRTTEAFF. The CDR3 DNA reads as TGTGCCAGCAGCTTCGGCAGGACGACTGAAGCTTTCTTT.

This chain connects TRBV10-1 to TRBJ2-3; no clear D. The CDR3 is 13 residues long. V lost 2 bases, J lost 6 bases, and 9 bases lay in between. Germline assignment: CDR1 WNHNN and CDR2 SYGVQD (reference sequence). CDR3 sequence: CASSEIIADTQYF. The CDR3 bases are TGCGCCAGCAGTGAGATTATCGCCGATACGCAGTATTTT.

V gene TRBV4-3 combines with J gene TRBJ1-4; maybe TRBD1 (5 bases). The ends were cut back, 0 bases at V and 6 bases at J, with 11 bases in the middle. Germline V CDR1 and CDR2: LGHNA, YSLEER. The CDR3 covers 15 residues. The CDR3 here is CASSQELGPDEKLFF. The CDR3 DNA reads TGCGCCAGCAGCCAAGAATTGGGACCTGATGAAAAACTGTTTTTT.

V gene TRBV27 combines with J gene TRBJ1-5; D remains unclear. CDR3 length: 14 amino acids. Between the trimmed V and J ends, which lost 4 bases and 0 bases, there was a span of 7 bases. The germline V gene encodes CDR1 MNHEY and CDR2 SMNVEV (reference sequence). CDR3 nucleotides: TGTGCCAGCAGTTCTCGGAATAGCAATCAGCCCCAGCATTTT. This sequence encodes CASSSRNSNQPQHF.

The genes are TRBV7-6 and TRBJ1-6, with TRBD1 matching 8 bases. V trimming: 5 bases; J trimming: 7 bases; junction bases outside the gene matches: 10. Germline V gives CDR1 SGHVS, CDR2 FNYEAQ. The CDR3 sequence is 16 residues long. The CDR3 DNA reads TGTGCCAGCAGCCCAGGGAGGACAGGGAGCAATTCACCCCTCCACTTT. It is translated as CASSPGRTGSNSPLHF. The full variable domain, in which reference TRBV7-6 and TRBJ1-6 provide the parts outside the CDR3, is GAGVSQSPRYKVTKRGQDVALRCDPISGHVSLYWYRQALGQGPEFLTYFNYEAQQDKSGLPNDRFSAERPEGSISTLTIQRTEQRDSAMYRCASSPGRTGSNSPLHFGNGTRLTVT.

The chain combines TRBV24-1 with TRBJ1-1; D is unresolved. Germline CDR1 is KGHDR and CDR2 is SFDVKD. V lost 9 bases and J 3 bases, leaving 13 bases between the germline ends. This CDR3 is built from 13 residues. CDR3 in amino acids: CATSRRADTEAFF. The CDR3 nucleotides are TGTGCCACCTCCCGGAGGGCTGACACTGAAGCTTTCTTT.

The V and J genes are TRBV6-5 and TRBJ1-5; 7 bases are a match to TRBD1. Germline V gene data show CDR1 as MNHEY and CDR2 as SVGAGI. V gave up 6 bases and J gave up 4 bases; unmatched junction bases: 9. The CDR3 is 15 residues long. CDR3 sequence (DNA): TGTGCCAGCAGGTCCACAGGGGCGATTAATCAGCCCCAGCATTTT. It codes for CASRSTGAINQPQHF.

The chain couples TRBV28 to TRBJ2-3; the D gene could be TRBD1 or TRBD2 (6 bases each). The CDR3 is made up of 14 amino acids. Germline assignment: CDR1 MDHEN and CDR2 SYDVKM. V was trimmed by 11 bases and J by 4 bases, leaving 19 bases between them. DNA of the CDR3: TGTGCCGCAATTCGCCCCGGGGGCGCAGATACGCAGTATTTT. Translated, it gives CAAIRPGGADTQYF.

This clone was found once. The chain combines TRBV2 with TRBJ2-7, with 8 bases identical to TRBD1. Germline CDR1 and CDR2: SNHLY and FYNNEI. The ends lost 6 bases at V and 1 base at J; junction bases unmatched: 11. CDR3 length: 16 amino acids. CDR3 sequence reads: CASSWTGIVPSYEQYF. CDR3 in DNA: TGTGCCAGCAGCTGGACAGGGATAGTACCATCCTACGAGCAGTACTTC.

The chain is built from TRBV14 and TRBJ1-1; D not certain. The CDR3 has 12 residues. CDR1 is SGHDN and CDR2 is FVKESK in the germline V gene. Trimming stripped 5 bases from V and 8 bases from J, with 12 bases between. CDR3 bases: TGTGCCAGCAGCGAGAACCGACAAGAAGCTTTCTTT. Its translation: CASSENRQEAFF.

This chain links TRBV28 with TRBJ2-1, with 7 bases matching TRBD2. The germline V gene encodes CDR1 MDHEN and CDR2 SYDVKM. Germline trimming cut 3 bases from V and 6 bases from J; bases unmatched to any gene: 5. The CDR3 runs to 14 residues. The CDR3 sequence is CASSLEASGNEQFF. The CDR3 DNA sequence: TGTGCCAGCAGTTTGGAGGCTAGCGGCAATGAGCAGTTCTTC.

This chain links TRBV7-3 with TRBJ2-3, with 7 bases aligning to TRBD1. This CDR3 is built from 15 residues. The germline CDR1 and CDR2 sequences are SGHTA and FQGTGA. The trim removed 3 bases at V and 0 bases at J, leaving 3 bases unmatched. The DNA for the CDR3 is TGTGCCAGCAGCTTGGGACAGCTTAGCACAGATACGCAGTATTTT. Its translation is CASSLGQLSTDTQYF.

This chain connects TRBV5-4 to TRBJ1-3; D not certain. Germline V lookup: CDR1 SGHNT, CDR2 YYREEE (reference sequence). Deletions cut 4 bases from V and 4 bases from J, with 12 bases between. The CDR3 has 14 residues. The CDR3 is CASSVDGLGNTIYF. As DNA, the CDR3 is TGTGCCAGCAGCGTAGACGGGTTGGGAAACACCATATATTTT.

By share of the sample, this clone is medium-sized. J is TRBJ2-7 and V is TRBV7-2; D is undetermined. V lost 2 bases, J lost 5 bases, and 19 bases lay in between. The CDR3 contains 16 residues. Germline loops: CDR1 SGHTA, CDR2 FQGNSA. In DNA form, the CDR3 reads TGTGCCAGCAGCTTACCTTACTCCCTAAAGGGAAACGAGCAGTACTTC. Amino acids: CASSLPYSLKGNEQYF.

This clone was seen just once. The genes are TRBV5-1 and TRBJ2-7; TRBD1 might be the D (6 bases). The germline V gene encodes CDR1 SGHRS and CDR2 YFSETQ. The CDR3 has 17 amino acids. Trimming removed 4 bases at V and 0 bases at J, with 20 bases between. Here the CDR3 DNA reads TGCGCCAGCAGCCTGCAACCGACAGGAACAAGCTCCTACGAGCAGTACTTC. The encoded protein is CASSLQPTGTSSYEQYF.

The rearrangement joins TRBV29-1 to TRBJ1-2; the D gene is possibly TRBD1 (6 bases). The CDR3 sequence is 13 residues long. CDR1 SQVTM and CDR2 ANQGSEA come from the germline V gene. The V gene lost 6 bases and the J gene lost 8 bases, with 19 bases spanning the gap. CDR3 in amino acids: CSVVLEQGGGYTF. CDR3 bases: TGCAGCGTGGTGCTGGAACAGGGAGGAGGCTACACCTTC.

The genes are TRBV20-1 and TRBJ1-1; D is perhaps TRBD1 (5 bases). V shed 3 bases and J shed 1 base, with 6 bases lying between them. CDR3 length: 12 amino acids. CDR1 and CDR2 (germline): DFQATT, SNEGSKA (reference sequence). CDR3 DNA sequence: TGCAGTGCTAGTAGGGGGAACACTGAAGCTTTCTTT. Protein product: CSASRGNTEAFF.

The V gene is TRBV7-2, the J gene TRBJ1-2, with 7 bases aligning to TRBD1. The CDR3 extends over 17 amino acids. The germline V gene encodes CDR1 SGHTA and CDR2 FQGNSA. V shed 5 bases and J 3 bases; nucleotides not matched to a gene: 15. This CDR3 is CASSTDRAGGDDYGYTF. The CDR3 region has the DNA TGTGCCAGCAGCACGGACCGGGCAGGGGGGGATGACTATGGCTACACCTTC.

The rearrangement links TRBV29-1 to TRBJ1-2, with D unresolved. Looked up from germline, CDR1 is SQVTM and CDR2 is ANQGSEA. V was trimmed by 7 bases and J by 8 bases, leaving 14 bases between them. The length of the CDR3 is 11 residues. The CDR3, as DNA: TGCAGCGCCGGAGGGATGGGGGGCTACACCTTC. This sequence encodes CSAGGMGGYTF.

This chain joins TRBV28 and TRBJ2-7; no clear D. The V end was cut by 4 bases, the J end by 1 base, with 11 bases between. Germline CDR1 MDHEN, CDR2 SYDVKM. The CDR3 has 14 residues. The CDR3 nucleotides read TGTGCCAGCAGTTGGGGTGCTGAGTCCTACGAGCAGTACTTC. Encoded protein: CASSWGAESYEQYF.

This sequence joins TRBV5-1 and TRBJ2-1, with 11 positions matching TRBD2. The CDR3 has 15 residues. Germline-derived CDR1 and CDR2 are SGHRS and YFSETQ. V dropped 4 bases and J dropped 5; count of bases not matched to a gene: 5. CDR3 nucleotide sequence: TGCGCCAGCAGCGAGACTAGCGGGGTAAACAATGAGCAGTTCTTC. Encoded protein: CASSETSGVNNEQFF.

V usage is TRBV6-6 and J usage is TRBJ1-2; the D gene is possibly TRBD1 (6 bases). The CDR3 is made up of 15 amino acids. Germline values: CDR1 MNHNY, CDR2 SVGAGI (reference sequence). V dropped 2 bases and J dropped 4 bases, with 14 bases sitting between them. Here the CDR3 DNA reads TGTGCCAGCAGTTACGCCCGGGACAAGGGCTATGGCTACACCTTC. This gives the protein CASSYARDKGYGYTF.

This rearrangement joins TRBV5-6 to TRBJ2-1; D gene unclear. CDR3 length: 12 residues. V was shortened by 5 bases and J by 6 bases, with 9 bases between the two germline ends. Germline V gene data show CDR1 as SGHDT and CDR2 as YYEEEE. The CDR3 here is CASSQVGNEQFF. CDR3 bases: TGTGCCAGCAGTCAGGTGGGCAATGAGCAGTTCTTC.

V usage is TRBV9 and J usage is TRBJ2-2, with TRBD2 identical over 7 bases. This CDR3 is built from 15 residues. Germline V CDR1 and CDR2: SGDLS, YYNGEE. J was trimmed by 4 bases and V by 3 bases; bases with no gene match: 6. The CDR3 sequence: CASSEGRGPTGELFF. The CDR3 nucleotides read TGTGCCAGCAGCGAGGGGAGGGGACCCACCGGGGAGCTGTTTTTT.

CDR3 region: CASSLDSQRVRGYTF. The DNA for the CDR3 is TGTGCCAGCAGCTTGGACAGCCAGAGGGTGAGGGGCTACACCTTC. The V gene is TRBV5-8, the J gene TRBJ1-2; no reliable D call. Germline V CDR1 and CDR2: SGHTS, YDEGEE. This CDR3 is 15 amino acids long. V was trimmed by 0 bases and J by 8 bases, leaving 17 bases between them.

The chain employs TRBV5-1 and TRBJ2-1; TRBD2 is a possible D gene (6 bases). The ends were cut back, 4 bases at V and 1 base at J, with 12 bases in the middle. Germline V gene sequence: CDR1 SGHRS, CDR2 YFSETQ. This CDR3 comprises 15 residues. CDR3 loop: CASSPRLESYNEQFF. The CDR3, as DNA: TGCGCCAGCAGCCCAAGACTAGAGTCCTACAATGAGCAGTTCTTC.

This chain joins TRBV5-6 and TRBJ1-1, with D unclear. V was trimmed by 0 bases and J by 2 bases, leaving 8 bases between them. The CDR3 contains 14 residues. CDR1 is SGHDT, CDR2 YYEEEE, per germline. The CDR3 DNA reads as TGTGCCAGCAGCTTGGACAGCCATAACACTGAAGCTTTCTTT. It yields the protein CASSLDSHNTEAFF.

The chain joins TRBV7-8 to TRBJ1-1; unclear D gene. The CDR3 consists of 14 residues. Germline V gives CDR1 SGHVS, CDR2 FQNEAQ. V gave up 1 base and J gave up 2 bases, with 8 bases separating them. This CDR3 reads CASSLEKANTEAFF. CDR3 sequence (DNA): TGTGCCAGCAGCTTAGAGAAGGCTAACACTGAAGCTTTCTTT.